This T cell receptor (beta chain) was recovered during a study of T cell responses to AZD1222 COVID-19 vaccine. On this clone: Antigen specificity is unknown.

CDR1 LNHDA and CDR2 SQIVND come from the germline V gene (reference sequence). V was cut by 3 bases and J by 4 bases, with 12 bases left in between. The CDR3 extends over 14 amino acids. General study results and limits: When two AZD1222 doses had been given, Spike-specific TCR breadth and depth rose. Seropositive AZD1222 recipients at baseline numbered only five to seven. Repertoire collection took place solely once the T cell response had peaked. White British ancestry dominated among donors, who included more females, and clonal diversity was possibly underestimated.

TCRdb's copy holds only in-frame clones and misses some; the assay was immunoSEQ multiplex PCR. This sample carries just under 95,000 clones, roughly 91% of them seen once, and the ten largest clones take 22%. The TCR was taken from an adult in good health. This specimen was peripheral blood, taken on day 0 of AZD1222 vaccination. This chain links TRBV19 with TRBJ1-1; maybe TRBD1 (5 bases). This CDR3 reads CASSIQGASTEAFF. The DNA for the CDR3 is TGTGCCAGTAGTATCCAGGGAGCGAGCACTGAAGCTTTCTTT.